Presented here are 13 T cell receptor beta chains from one specimen sequenced in a study of OX40 agonist ivuxolimab in advanced cancers. Generated by immunoSEQ multiplex PCR, the TCRdb table keeps only in-frame clones and is missing some. The sample lists some 80,000 clones, 87% occurring once. The sample was CD4+ or CD8+ T cells sorted from blood, taken in a trial of the OX40 agonist ivuxolimab. All receptors come from an adult with an advanced solid tumor such as melanoma, head and neck, liver or kidney cancer.

V usage is TRBV5-8 and J usage is TRBJ2-7, with 7 bases identical to TRBD2. V gave up 2 bases and J gave up 3 bases; unmatched junction bases: 8. CDR3 size: 15 residues. CDR1 and CDR2 (germline): SGHTS, YDEGEE. In DNA form, the CDR3 reads TGTGCCAGCAGCTTAAACATGCGGGGGAGCTACGAGCAGTACTTC. Translation gives CASSLNMRGSYEQYF.

The chain has TRBV9 and TRBJ1-4; D gene unclear. This CDR3 has 15 residues. Trimming pared 3 bases from V and 7 bases from J, leaving 16 bases between. CDR1 is SGDLS and CDR2 is YYNGEE in the germline V gene. This CDR3 reads CASSATGLVTEKLFF. The CDR3 DNA reads as TGTGCCAGCAGCGCGACGGGTCTTGTAACTGAAAAACTGTTTTTT.

The chain joins TRBV6-6 to TRBJ2-3; maybe TRBD2 (6 bases). Germline CDR1 is MNHNY and CDR2 is SVGAGI (reference sequence). Trimming took off 5 bases at V and 6 bases at J, with 12 bases between the two ends. The CDR3 runs to 13 residues. The CDR3 region has the DNA TGTGCCAGCAGTCGGAGGGACCTGGATACGCAGTATTTT. Amino acids: CASSRRDLDTQYF.

This chain connects TRBV11-2 to TRBJ2-5; TRBD1 aligns across 7 bases. Germline V lookup: CDR1 SGHAT, CDR2 FQNNGV. The CDR3 loop spans 13 amino acids. The trim removed 5 bases at V and 3 bases at J, leaving 3 bases unmatched. The CDR3 is CASSRDREETQYF. CDR3 coding DNA: TGTGCCAGCAGCCGGGACAGAGAAGAGACCCAGTACTTC.

This clone was seen a handful of times. The gene calls are TRBV5-1 and TRBJ2-3; D uncertain. V was pared by 0 bases and J by 2 bases, with 7 bases between. This CDR3 region has 14 residues. Looked up from germline, CDR1 is SGHRS and CDR2 is YFSETQ. In DNA form, the CDR3 reads TGCGCCAGCAGCTTGGGGGCGGTCACAGATACGCAGTATTTT. Translating it yields CASSLGAVTDTQYF.

V is TRBV27 and J is TRBJ1-2; 10 positions agree with TRBD1. Germline V gene data show CDR1 as MNHEY and CDR2 as SMNVEV (reference sequence). CDR3 length: 16 amino acids. V lost 2 bases and J lost 2; bases outside the gene matches: 5. This CDR3 is CASSLLWTGGNYGYTF. For the CDR3, the DNA is TGTGCCAGCAGTTTACTTTGGACAGGGGGAAACTATGGCTACACCTTC.

This chain connects TRBV10-3 to TRBJ2-7, with 7 nucleotides matching TRBD1. V was clipped by 3 bases and J by 3 bases; unmatched bases: 8. Germline V gene sequence: CDR1 ENHRY, CDR2 SYGVKD. The CDR3 runs to 15 residues. CDR3 DNA sequence: TGTGCCATCAGTGACCGGGACAGATCATTCTACGAGCAGTACTTC. Its protein is CAISDRDRSFYEQYF.

The V gene is TRBV7-8, the J gene TRBJ1-2; 7 bases agree with TRBD1. V was pared by 5 bases and J by 5 bases, with 14 bases of the junction left unmatched. CDR3 size: 16 residues. Germline assignment: CDR1 SGHVS and CDR2 FQNEAQ. The CDR3 DNA sequence: TGTGCCAGCAGCCCCATGAGACAGGGCCAAGTTTATGGCTACACCTTC. It is translated as CASSPMRQGQVYGYTF.

The chain joins TRBV18 to TRBJ2-3; 10 positions agree with TRBD2. V gave up 4 bases and J gave up 4 bases; unmatched junction bases: 2. CDR1 is KGHSH, CDR2 LQKENI, per germline. The CDR3 is 14 residues long. The chain's CDR3 is CASSQAGGPDTQYF. CDR3 nucleotides: TGTGCCAGCTCACAAGCGGGGGGGCCAGATACGCAGTATTTT.

The chain joins TRBV30 to TRBJ1-2; D unresolved. The CDR3 loop spans 12 amino acids. The germline CDR1 and CDR2 sequences are GTSNPN and SVGIG (reference sequence). Trimming stripped 4 bases from V and 1 base from J, with 7 bases between. The CDR3 region is CAWNLGNYGYTF. In DNA, the CDR3 is TGTGCCTGGAACCTGGGTAACTATGGCTACACCTTC. The full variable domain, completed using reference TRBV30 and TRBJ1-2, is SQTIHQWPATLVQPVGSPLSLECTVEGTSNPNLYWYRQAAGRGLQLLFYSVGIGQISSEVPQNLSASRPQDRQFILSSKKLLLSDSGFYLCAWNLGNYGYTFGSGTRLTVV.

This clone was seen a handful of times. The rearrangement links TRBV6-1 to TRBJ2-5; TRBD1 is a possible D gene (5 bases). Looked up from germline, CDR1 is MNHNS and CDR2 is SASEGT. The CDR3 extends over 14 amino acids. V gave up 6 bases and J gave up 2 bases, with 13 bases separating them. The CDR3 region is CASSRAPQQETQYF. Here the CDR3 DNA reads TGTGCCAGCAGCAGGGCCCCCCAGCAAGAGACCCAGTACTTC.

The J gene is TRBJ1-2, the V gene TRBV10-3, with a possible D match to TRBD1 (5 bases). The CDR3 extends over 13 amino acids. CDR1 and CDR2 from the germline V gene are ENHRY and SYGVKD. The V and J ends lost 6 bases and 7 bases respectively, with 15 bases between them. The CDR3 DNA is TGTGCCATCAGAAATGGGGACGGCTTTGGCTACACCTTC. It translates to CAIRNGDGFGYTF.

The chain links TRBV27 to TRBJ1-1; 8 bases line up with TRBD1. V lost 5 bases, J lost 1 base, and 6 bases stayed unmatched. Germline V CDR1 and CDR2: MNHEY, SMNVEV (reference sequence). The CDR3 contains 15 residues. The CDR3 DNA is TGTGCCAGCAGTCGCAGGGGGCAAGCGAACACTGAAGCTTTCTTT. As protein: CASSRRGQANTEAFF.